This T cell receptor beta chain was documented in a study of T cells in Graves' hyperthyroidism and ophthalmopathy. Overall study: Pretreatment peripheral blood was obtained at initial diagnosis.

The length of the CDR3 is 13 residues. V was trimmed by 4 bases and J by 5 bases, leaving 13 bases between them. Germline loops: CDR1 SQVTM, CDR2 ANQGSEA. TCR beta CDR3 region amplification was performed from RNA transcripts. TCR CDR3 regions were first amplified by RT-PCR with HTBI primers. One entry per CDR3 protein results from TCRdb running MiXCR on the multiplex PCR reads. The repertoire has fewer than 400,000 distinct CDR3 sequences, about 14% of them found once; the top ten carry 25% to 30%. The sequenced material came from blood. The TCR originated in a man in his fifties with Graves' ophthalmopathy. This chain uses TRBV29-1 with TRBJ2-3; no clear D gene. CDR3 amino acids: CSVVGDFGDTQYF. The CDR3 region has the DNA TGCAGCGTTGTTGGGGATTTTGGAGATACGCAGTATTTT.